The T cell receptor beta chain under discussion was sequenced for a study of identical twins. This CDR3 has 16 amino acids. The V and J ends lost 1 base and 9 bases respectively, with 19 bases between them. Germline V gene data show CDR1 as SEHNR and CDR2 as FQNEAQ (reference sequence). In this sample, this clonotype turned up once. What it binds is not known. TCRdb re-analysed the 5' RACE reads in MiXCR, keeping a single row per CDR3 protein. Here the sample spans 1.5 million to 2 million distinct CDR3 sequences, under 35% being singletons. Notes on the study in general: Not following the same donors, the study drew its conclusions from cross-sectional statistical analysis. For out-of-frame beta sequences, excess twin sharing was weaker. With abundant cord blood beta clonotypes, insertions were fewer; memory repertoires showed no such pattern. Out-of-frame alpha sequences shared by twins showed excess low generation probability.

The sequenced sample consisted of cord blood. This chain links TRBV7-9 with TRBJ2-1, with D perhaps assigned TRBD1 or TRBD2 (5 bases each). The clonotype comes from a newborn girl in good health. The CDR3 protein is CASSLVRALGDGEQFF. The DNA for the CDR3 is TGTGCCAGCAGCTTAGTTCGGGCCTTAGGGGACGGTGAGCAGTTCTTC.